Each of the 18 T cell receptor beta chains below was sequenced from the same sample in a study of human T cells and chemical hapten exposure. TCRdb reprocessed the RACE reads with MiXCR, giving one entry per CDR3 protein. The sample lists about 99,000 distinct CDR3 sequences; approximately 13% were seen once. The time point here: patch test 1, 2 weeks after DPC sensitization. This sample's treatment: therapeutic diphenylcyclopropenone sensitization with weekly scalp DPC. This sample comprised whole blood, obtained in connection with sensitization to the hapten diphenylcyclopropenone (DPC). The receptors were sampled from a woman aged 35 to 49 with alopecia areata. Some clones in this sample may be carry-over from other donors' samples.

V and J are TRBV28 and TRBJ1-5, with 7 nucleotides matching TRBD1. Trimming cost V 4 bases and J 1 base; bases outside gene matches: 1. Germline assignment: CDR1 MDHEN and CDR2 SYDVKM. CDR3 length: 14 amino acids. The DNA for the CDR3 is TGTGCCAGCAGTTCAGGGGGGAGCAATCAGCCCCAGCATTTT. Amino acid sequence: CASSSGGSNQPQHF.

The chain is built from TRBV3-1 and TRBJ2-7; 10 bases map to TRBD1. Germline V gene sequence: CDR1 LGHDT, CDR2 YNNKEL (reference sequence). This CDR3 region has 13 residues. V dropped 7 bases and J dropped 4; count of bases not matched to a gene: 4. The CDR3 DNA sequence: TGTGCCAGCACCCGACAGGGGGCTTACGAGCAGTACTTC. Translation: CASTRQGAYEQYF.

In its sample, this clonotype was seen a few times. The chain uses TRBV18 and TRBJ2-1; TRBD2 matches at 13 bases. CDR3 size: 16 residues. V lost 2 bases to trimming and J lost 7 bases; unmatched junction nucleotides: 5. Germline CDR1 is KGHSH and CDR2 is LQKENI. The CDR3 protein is CASSPTGTSGNNEQFF. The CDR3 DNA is TGTGCCAGCTCACCAACCGGGACTAGCGGGAATAATGAGCAGTTCTTC.

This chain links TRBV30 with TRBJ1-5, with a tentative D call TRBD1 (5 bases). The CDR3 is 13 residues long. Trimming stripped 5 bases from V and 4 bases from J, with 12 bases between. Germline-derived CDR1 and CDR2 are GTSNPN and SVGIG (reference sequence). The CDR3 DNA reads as TGTGCCTGGGGGAGGGGAGGGAATCAGCCCCAGCATTTT. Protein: CAWGRGGNQPQHF. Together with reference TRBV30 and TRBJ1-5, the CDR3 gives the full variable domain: SQTIHQWPATLVQPVGSPLSLECTVEGTSNPNLYWYRQAAGRGLQLLFYSVGIGQISSEVPQNLSASRPQDRQFILSSKKLLLSDSGFYLCAWGRGGNQPQHFGDGTRLSIL.

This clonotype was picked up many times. CDR3 bases: TGTGCCAGCAGTGCCAGCGGGAGTATAACAGATACGCAGTATTTT. Protein sequence: CASSASGSITDTQYF. The gene calls are TRBV28 and TRBJ2-3; TRBD2 agrees at 8 bases. V was clipped by 5 bases and J by 3 bases; unmatched bases: 7. The CDR3 totals 15 residues. Per the germline V gene, CDR1 is MDHEN and CDR2 is SYDVKM. Supplemented by reference TRBV28 and TRBJ2-3, the full variable domain reads DVKVTQSSRYLVKRTGEKVFLECVQDMDHENMFWYRQDPGLGLRLIYFSYDVKMKEKGDIPEGYSVSREKKERFSLILESASTNQTSMYLCASSASGSITDTQYFGPGTRLTVL.

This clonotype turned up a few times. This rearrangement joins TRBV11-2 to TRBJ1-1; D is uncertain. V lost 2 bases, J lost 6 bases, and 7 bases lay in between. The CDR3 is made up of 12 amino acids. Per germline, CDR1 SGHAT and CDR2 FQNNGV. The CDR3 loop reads CASSLSKAEAFF. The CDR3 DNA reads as TGTGCCAGCAGCTTAAGCAAAGCTGAAGCTTTCTTT.

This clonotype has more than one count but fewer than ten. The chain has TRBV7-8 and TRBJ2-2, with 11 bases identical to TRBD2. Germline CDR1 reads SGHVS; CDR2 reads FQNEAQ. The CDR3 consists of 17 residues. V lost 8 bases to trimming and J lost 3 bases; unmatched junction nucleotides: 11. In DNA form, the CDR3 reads TGTGCCAGCTCGCCACTAGCGGGAGAAGTTTACACCGGGGAGCTGTTTTTT. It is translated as CASSPLAGEVYTGELFF.

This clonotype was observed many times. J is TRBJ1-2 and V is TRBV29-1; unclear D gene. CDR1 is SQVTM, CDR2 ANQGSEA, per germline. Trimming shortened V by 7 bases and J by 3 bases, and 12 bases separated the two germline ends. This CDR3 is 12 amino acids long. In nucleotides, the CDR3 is TGCAGCGCTAGGACGGGAGACTATGGCTACACCTTC. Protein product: CSARTGDYGYTF.

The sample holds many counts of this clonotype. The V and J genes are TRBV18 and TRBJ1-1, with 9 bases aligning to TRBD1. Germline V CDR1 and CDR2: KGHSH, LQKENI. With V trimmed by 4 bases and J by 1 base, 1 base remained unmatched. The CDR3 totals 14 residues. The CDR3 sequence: CASSLGQGNTEAFF. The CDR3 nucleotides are TGTGCCAGCTCACTGGGACAGGGGAACACTGAAGCTTTCTTT.

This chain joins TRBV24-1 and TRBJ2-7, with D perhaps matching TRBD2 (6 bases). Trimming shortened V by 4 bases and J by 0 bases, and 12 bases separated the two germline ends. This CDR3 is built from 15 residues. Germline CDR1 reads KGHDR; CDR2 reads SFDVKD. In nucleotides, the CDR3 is TGTGCCACCAGTGACGGGAGCGGATACTCCTACGAGCAGTACTTC. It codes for CATSDGSGYSYEQYF.

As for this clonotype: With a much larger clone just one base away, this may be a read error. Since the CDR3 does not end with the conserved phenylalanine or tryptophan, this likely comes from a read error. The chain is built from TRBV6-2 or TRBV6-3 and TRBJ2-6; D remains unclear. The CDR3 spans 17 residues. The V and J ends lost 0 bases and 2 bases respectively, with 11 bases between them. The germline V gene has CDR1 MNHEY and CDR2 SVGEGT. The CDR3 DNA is TGTGCCAGCAGTTACTCCGGAGTAAGCACTGGGGCCAACGTCCTGACTATC. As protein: CASSYSGVSTGANVLTI.

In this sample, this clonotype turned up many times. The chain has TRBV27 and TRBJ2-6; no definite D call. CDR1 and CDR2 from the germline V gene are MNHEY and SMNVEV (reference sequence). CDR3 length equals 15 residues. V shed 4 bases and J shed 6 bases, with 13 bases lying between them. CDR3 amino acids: CASSYVGTMANVLTF. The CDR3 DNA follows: TGTGCCAGCAGTTATGTAGGTACGATGGCCAACGTCCTGACTTTC.

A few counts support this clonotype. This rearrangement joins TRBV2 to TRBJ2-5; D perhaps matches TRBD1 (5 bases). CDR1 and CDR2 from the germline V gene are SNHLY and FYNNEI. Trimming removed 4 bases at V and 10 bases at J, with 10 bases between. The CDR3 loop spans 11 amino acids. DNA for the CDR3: TGTGCCAGCAGTGGACAGCCGGGCCAGTACTTC. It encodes CASSGQPGQYF.

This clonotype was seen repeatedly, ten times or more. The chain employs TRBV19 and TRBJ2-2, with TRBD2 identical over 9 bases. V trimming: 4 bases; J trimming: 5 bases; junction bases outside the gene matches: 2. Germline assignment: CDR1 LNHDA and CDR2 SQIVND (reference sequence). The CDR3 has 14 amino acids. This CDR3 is CASSTSGITGELFF. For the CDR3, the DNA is TGTGCCAGTAGTACTAGCGGGATTACCGGGGAGCTGTTTTTT.

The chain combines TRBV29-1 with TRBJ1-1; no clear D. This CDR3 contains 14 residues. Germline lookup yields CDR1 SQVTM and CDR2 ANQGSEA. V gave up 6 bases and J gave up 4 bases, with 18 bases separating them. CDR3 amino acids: CSVGNRAPGTEAFF. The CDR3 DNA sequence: TGCAGCGTGGGTAACCGGGCCCCGGGCACTGAAGCTTTCTTT.

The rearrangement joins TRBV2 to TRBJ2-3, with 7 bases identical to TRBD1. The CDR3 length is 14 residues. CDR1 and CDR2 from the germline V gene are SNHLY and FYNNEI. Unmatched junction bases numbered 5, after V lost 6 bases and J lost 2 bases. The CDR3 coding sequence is TGTGCCAGCAGCAGGACAGGAATCACAGATACGCAGTATTTT. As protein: CASSRTGITDTQYF.

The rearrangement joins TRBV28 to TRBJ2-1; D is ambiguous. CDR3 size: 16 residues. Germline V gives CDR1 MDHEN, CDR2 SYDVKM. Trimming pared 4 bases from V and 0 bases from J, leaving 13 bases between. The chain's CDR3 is CASSSWAGSSYNEQFF. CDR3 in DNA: TGTGCCAGCAGTTCTTGGGCAGGCAGCTCCTACAATGAGCAGTTCTTC.

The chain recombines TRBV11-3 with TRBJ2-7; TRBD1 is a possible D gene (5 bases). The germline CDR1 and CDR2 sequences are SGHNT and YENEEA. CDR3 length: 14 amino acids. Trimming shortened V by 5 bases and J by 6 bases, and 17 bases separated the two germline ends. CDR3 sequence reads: CASSDGPQGREQYF. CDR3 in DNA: TGTGCCAGCAGCGACGGACCCCAGGGCCGCGAGCAGTACTTC.